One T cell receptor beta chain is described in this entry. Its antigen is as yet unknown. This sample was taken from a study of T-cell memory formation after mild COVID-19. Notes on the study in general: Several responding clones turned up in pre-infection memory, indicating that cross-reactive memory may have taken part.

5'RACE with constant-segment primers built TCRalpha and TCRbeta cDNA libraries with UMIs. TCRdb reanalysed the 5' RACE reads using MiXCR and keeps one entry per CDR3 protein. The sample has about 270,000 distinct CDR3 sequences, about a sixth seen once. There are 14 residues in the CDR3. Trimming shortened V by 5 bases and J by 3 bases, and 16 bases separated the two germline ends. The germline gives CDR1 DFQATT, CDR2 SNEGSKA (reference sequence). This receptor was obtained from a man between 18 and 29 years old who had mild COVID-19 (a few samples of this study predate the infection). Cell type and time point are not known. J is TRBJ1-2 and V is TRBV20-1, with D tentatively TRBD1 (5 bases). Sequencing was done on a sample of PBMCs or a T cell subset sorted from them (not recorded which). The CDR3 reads CSAYPLGGDYGYTF. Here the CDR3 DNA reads TGCAGTGCTTACCCCTTGGGGGGGGACTATGGCTACACCTTC.